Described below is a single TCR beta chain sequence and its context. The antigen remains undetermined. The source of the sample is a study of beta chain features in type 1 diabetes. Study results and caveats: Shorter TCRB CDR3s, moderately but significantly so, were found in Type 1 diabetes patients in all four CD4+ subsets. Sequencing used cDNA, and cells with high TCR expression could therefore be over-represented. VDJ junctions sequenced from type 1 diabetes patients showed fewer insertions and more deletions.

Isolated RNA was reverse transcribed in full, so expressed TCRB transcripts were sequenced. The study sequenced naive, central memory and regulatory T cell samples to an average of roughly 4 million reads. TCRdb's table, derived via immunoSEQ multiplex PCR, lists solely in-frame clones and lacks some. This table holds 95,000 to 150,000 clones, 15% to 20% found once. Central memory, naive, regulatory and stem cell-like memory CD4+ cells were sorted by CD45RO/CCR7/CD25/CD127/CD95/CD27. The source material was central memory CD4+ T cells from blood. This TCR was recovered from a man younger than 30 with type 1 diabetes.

This CDR3 is CASSPRTGAGDTQYF. The CDR3 DNA sequence: TGTGCCAGCAGTCCCAGGACAGGGGCCGGGGATACGCAGTATTTT. The V and J genes are TRBV6-1 and TRBJ2-3; 9 bases map to TRBD1. Trimming removed 5 bases from V and 6 bases from J; junction bases left unmatched: 9. The CDR3 runs to 15 residues. Per the germline V gene, CDR1 is MNHNS and CDR2 is SASEGT.